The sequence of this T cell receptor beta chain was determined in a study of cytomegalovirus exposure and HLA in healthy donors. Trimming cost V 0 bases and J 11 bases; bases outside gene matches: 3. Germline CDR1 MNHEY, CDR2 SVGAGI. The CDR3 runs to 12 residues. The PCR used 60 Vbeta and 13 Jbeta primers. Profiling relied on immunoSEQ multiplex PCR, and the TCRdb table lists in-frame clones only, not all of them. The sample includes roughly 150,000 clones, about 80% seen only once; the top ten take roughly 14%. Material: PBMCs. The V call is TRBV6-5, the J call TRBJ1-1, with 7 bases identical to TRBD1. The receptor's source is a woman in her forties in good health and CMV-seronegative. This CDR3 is CASSYSDRMAFF. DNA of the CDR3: TGTGCCAGCAGTTACTCGGACAGGATGGCTTTCTTT.